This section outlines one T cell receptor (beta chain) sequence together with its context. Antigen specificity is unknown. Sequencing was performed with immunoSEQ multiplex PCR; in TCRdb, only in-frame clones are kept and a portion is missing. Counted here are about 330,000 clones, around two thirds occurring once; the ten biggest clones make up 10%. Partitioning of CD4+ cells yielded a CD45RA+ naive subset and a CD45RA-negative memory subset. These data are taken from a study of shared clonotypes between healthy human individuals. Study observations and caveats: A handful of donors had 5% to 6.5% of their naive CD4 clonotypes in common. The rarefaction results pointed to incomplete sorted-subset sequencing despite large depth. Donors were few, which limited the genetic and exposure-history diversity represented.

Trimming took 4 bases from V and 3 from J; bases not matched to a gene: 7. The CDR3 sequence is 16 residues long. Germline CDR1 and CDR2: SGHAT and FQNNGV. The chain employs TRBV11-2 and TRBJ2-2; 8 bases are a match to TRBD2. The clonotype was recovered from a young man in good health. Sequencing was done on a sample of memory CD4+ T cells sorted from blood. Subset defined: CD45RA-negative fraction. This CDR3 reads CASSSGLGRDTGELFF. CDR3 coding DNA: TGTGCCAGCAGCTCAGGGCTCGGGAGGGACACCGGGGAGCTGTTTTTT.